A single sample gave rise to the 22 T cell receptor beta chains below, sequenced in a study of beta chain features in type 1 diabetes. The entirety of the isolated RNA underwent reverse transcription, so expressed TCRB transcripts were sequenced. Sequenced by immunoSEQ multiplex PCR; TCRdb stores in-frame clones only, minus some. This sample yields 620,000 or so clones, of which roughly 16% are seen a single time; about 0.087% belongs to the top ten. Sequencing used naive CD4+ T cells from blood. The source of these receptors is a man younger than 35 in good health.

This clone was observed a few times. The chain recombines TRBV29-1 with TRBJ2-1, with TRBD2 identical over 10 bases. CDR1 SQVTM and CDR2 ANQGSEA come from the germline V gene. J lost 11 bases, V lost 7 bases, and 8 bases had no gene match. The CDR3 is 12 residues long. The CDR3 loop is CSATGTSDQQFF. The CDR3 DNA sequence: TGCAGCGCTACCGGGACTAGCGATCAGCAGTTCTTC.

The rearrangement joins TRBV7-2 to TRBJ1-1; D call uncertain. Germline CDR1 is SGHTA and CDR2 is FQGNSA. The CDR3 contains 15 residues. The V end was cut by 5 bases, the J end by 7 bases, with 20 bases between. The CDR3 nucleotides are TGTGCCAGCAGCATCAGAGCCCAACTGGGGTTTGAAGCTTTCTTT. Translating gives CASSIRAQLGFEAFF.

This clone was counted once. This chain connects TRBV9 to TRBJ1-2, with D possibly being TRBD1 (6 bases). Trimming removed 5 bases from V and 8 bases from J, with 16 bases in between. The CDR3 contains 13 residues. The germline CDR1 and CDR2 sequences are SGDLS and YYNGEE. This CDR3 is CASRKQGSNGYTF. The CDR3 region has the DNA TGTGCCAGCAGAAAACAGGGATCGAACGGCTACACCTTC.

This rearrangement joins TRBV10-3 to TRBJ2-7; perhaps TRBD2 as D (5 bases). V was clipped by 10 bases and J by 3 bases, with 13 bases between them. This CDR3 region has 12 residues. The germline V gene encodes CDR1 ENHRY and CDR2 SYGVKD. Here the CDR3 reads CANVDRDYEQYF. In DNA, the CDR3 is TGTGCCAACGTAGACCGGGACTACGAGCAGTACTTC.

J is TRBJ2-7 and V is TRBV5-6; D is unresolved. The germline gives CDR1 SGHDT, CDR2 YYEEEE. V lost 0 bases and J lost 6, with 7 bases in between. This CDR3 is 12 amino acids long. Here the CDR3 DNA reads TGTGCCAGCAGCTTGGCGCGTACCGAGCAGTACTTC. Amino acids: CASSLARTEQYF. Drawing the rest from reference TRBV5-6 and TRBJ2-7, the complete variable domain is DAGVTQSPTHLIKTRGQQVTLRCSPKSGHDTVSWYQQALGQGPQFIFQYYEEEERQRGNFPDRFSGHQFPNYSSELNVNALLLGDSALYLCASSLARTEQYFGPGTRLTVT.

This clone was seen at least ten times. The DNA of the CDR3 is TGTGCCAGCAGCCAAGTGATGAGCGGGGAGCTGTTTTTT. Its translation is CASSQVMSGELFF. The chain recombines TRBV14 with TRBJ2-2; D gene ambiguous. The CDR3 consists of 13 residues. The V gene lost 1 base and the J gene lost 7 bases, with 7 bases spanning the gap. Per germline, CDR1 SGHDN and CDR2 FVKESK. Full variable domain (missing parts from reference TRBV14 and TRBJ2-2): EAGVTQFPSHSVIEKGQTVTLRCDPISGHDNLYWYRRVMGKEIKFLLHFVKESKQDESGMPNNRFLAERTGGTYSTLKVQPAELEDSGVYFCASSQVMSGELFFGEGSRLTVL.

This clone was detected only a few times. The genes are TRBV4-2 and TRBJ1-2, with 9 positions matching TRBD1. CDR1 and CDR2 (germline): LGHNA, YNFKEQ. The junction had 15 bases not matched to a gene; V was cut back by 8 bases and J by 8 bases. This CDR3 region has 15 residues. CDR3: CASQTSGTGKQGYTF. CDR3 DNA sequence: TGTGCCAGCCAAACGTCCGGGACAGGGAAACAGGGCTACACCTTC.

The chain couples TRBV5-1 to TRBJ2-3; 7 nucleotides line up with TRBD1. Germline CDR1 reads SGHRS; CDR2 reads YFSETQ. This CDR3 has 16 residues. The ends lost 0 bases at V and 0 bases at J; junction bases unmatched: 4. DNA for the CDR3: TGCGCCAGCAGCTTGGAGGGGACAGCTAGCACAGATACGCAGTATTTT. It is translated as CASSLEGTASTDTQYF.

This clone was detected only a few times. The DNA for the CDR3 is TGCGCCAGCAGCCACCCCGGGACTTCCTCCTACGAGCAGTACTTC. It specifies CASSHPGTSSYEQYF. The chain employs TRBV5-1 and TRBJ2-7; D is perhaps TRBD2 (6 bases). V shed 4 bases and J shed 0 bases, with 14 bases lying between them. Per the germline V gene, CDR1 is SGHRS and CDR2 is YFSETQ. The CDR3 extends over 15 amino acids.

This sequence joins TRBV6-6 and TRBJ1-4; TRBD1 aligns across 9 bases. Germline loops: CDR1 MNHNY, CDR2 SVGAGI (reference sequence). V was pared by 0 bases and J by 7 bases, with 3 bases of the junction left unmatched. The CDR3 is 15 amino acids. The CDR3 DNA follows: TGTGCCAGCAGTTACTCTCTGGACAGGGGTGAAAAACTGTTTTTT. It specifies CASSYSLDRGEKLFF.

The rearrangement joins TRBV13 to TRBJ1-3; TRBD1 agrees at 8 bases. Germline CDR1 reads PRHDT; CDR2 reads FYEKMQ (reference sequence). The V gene end was trimmed by 0 bases and the J gene end by 2 bases; junction bases not matched to a gene: 6. This CDR3 has 17 residues. For the CDR3, the DNA is TGTGCCAGCAGCTTAGGTCCAGGGGGCGTCGCTGGAAACACCATATATTTT. Amino acids: CASSLGPGGVAGNTIYF. The complete variable domain, with remaining parts taken from reference TRBV13 and TRBJ1-3, reads AAGVIQSPRHLIKEKRETATLKCYPIPRHDTVYWYQQGPGQDPQFLISFYEKMQSDKGSIPDRFSAQQFSDYHSELNMSSLELGDSALYFCASSLGPGGVAGNTIYFGEGSWLTVV.

A few counts support this clone. CDR3 amino acids: CASSVARGNSPLHF. In nucleotides, the CDR3 is TGTGCCAGCAGCGTAGCAAGGGGCAATTCACCCCTCCACTTT. J is TRBJ1-6 and V is TRBV9; a weak D match, TRBD1 (5 bases). This CDR3 is built from 14 residues. Germline V CDR1 and CDR2: SGDLS, YYNGEE. V was shortened by 0 bases and J by 7 bases, with 8 bases between the two germline ends.

This chain uses TRBV4-1 with TRBJ1-2; no firm D call. Germline loops: CDR1 MGHRA, CDR2 YSYEKL. V was cut by 2 bases and J by 8 bases, with 18 bases left in between. The CDR3 extends over 15 amino acids. CDR3 in DNA: TGCGCCAGCAGCCAACCCCTGAGCAGCGCCGGCGGCTACACCTTC. Amino acid sequence: CASSQPLSSAGGYTF.

This clone has a handful of counts. This sequence joins TRBV14 and TRBJ2-5; 7 nucleotides match TRBD2. This CDR3 has 17 residues. Losses at the gene ends were 4 bases for V and 3 bases for J; bases not matched to a gene: 14. Germline CDR1 is SGHDN and CDR2 is FVKESK. CDR3 in amino acids: CASSRLLGAGNEETQYF. The CDR3 nucleotides read TGTGCCAGCAGCCGCCTACTTGGAGCGGGGAATGAAGAGACCCAGTACTTC.

J is TRBJ1-1 and V is TRBV4-1; the D is unclear. The germline V and J ends were trimmed by 6 bases and 1 base, with 15 bases remaining between them. The CDR3 spans 15 residues. Germline CDR1 reads MGHRA; CDR2 reads YSYEKL. CDR3 loop: CASRTASGRNTEAFF. The CDR3 DNA reads TGCGCCAGCAGGACGGCTAGTGGGCGGAACACTGAAGCTTTCTTT.

This clone was counted between two and nine times. CDR3 protein: CASSPLAGGSSYNEQFF. DNA of the CDR3: TGTGCCAGCAGTCCGTTGGCGGGGGGGAGCTCCTACAATGAGCAGTTCTTC. The rearrangement joins TRBV2 to TRBJ2-1; 9 bases agree with TRBD2. Per germline, CDR1 SNHLY and CDR2 FYNNEI. CDR3 size: 17 residues. The junction had 8 bases not matched to a gene; V was cut back by 5 bases and J by 0 bases.

This chain uses TRBV5-1 with TRBJ2-2; D is perhaps TRBD2 (6 bases). Per germline, CDR1 SGHRS and CDR2 YFSETQ. Trimming stripped 5 bases from V and 0 bases from J, with 11 bases between. The CDR3 sequence is 15 residues long. In DNA form, the CDR3 reads TGCGCCAGCAGTTCCGGGACTGCGAACACCGGGGAGCTGTTTTTT. Encoded protein: CASSSGTANTGELFF.

The table lists this clone with a few counts. The genes are TRBV7-9 and TRBJ2-3; D might be TRBD1 (6 bases). V shed 7 bases and J shed 1 base, with 18 bases lying between them. Germline assignment: CDR1 SEHNR and CDR2 FQNEAQ (reference sequence). There are 16 residues in the CDR3. DNA for the CDR3: TGTGCCAGCAACCTCGGCCGGGACATTCGCACAGATACGCAGTATTTT. This encodes CASNLGRDIRTDTQYF.

This clone has only a few counts. Other nucleotide sequences in the sample specify the same CDR3. The chain links TRBV18 to TRBJ1-1, with D unresolved. V shed 2 bases and J shed 1 base, with 5 bases lying between them. Per the germline V gene, CDR1 is KGHSH and CDR2 is LQKENI. The CDR3 is made up of 13 amino acids. The DNA for the CDR3 is TGTGCCAGCTCACCATCAGGGAACACTGAAGCTTTCTTT. Translation: CASSPSGNTEAFF.

This chain links TRBV7-2 with TRBJ2-3, with D perhaps given as TRBD1 or TRBD2 (5 bases each). V was pared by 4 bases and J by 1 base, with 12 bases between. Germline assignment: CDR1 SGHTA and CDR2 FQGNSA. The CDR3 runs 15 residues. CDR3 in amino acids: CASSSMGRGTDTQYF. The DNA for the CDR3 is TGTGCCAGCAGCTCGATGGGACGGGGCACAGATACGCAGTATTTT.

This chain uses TRBV6-6 with TRBJ1-6; TRBD1 matches at 7 bases. Unmatched junction bases numbered 9, after V lost 6 bases and J lost 7 bases. CDR1 and CDR2 (germline): MNHNY, SVGAGI (reference sequence). CDR3 length: 15 amino acids. The CDR3 sequence is CASSSIGTVNSPLHF. CDR3 nucleotides: TGTGCCAGCAGCTCGATCGGGACAGTGAATTCACCCCTCCACTTT.

The gene calls are TRBV7-9 and TRBJ1-5; perhaps TRBD1 as D (5 bases). Trimming stripped 3 bases from V and 1 base from J, with 19 bases between. The CDR3 consists of 18 residues. Germline CDR1 and CDR2: SEHNR and FQNEAQ (reference sequence). The CDR3, as DNA: TGTGCCAGCAGCTTCGGGACCCATGGCGGGGTCAGCAATCAGCCCCAGCATTTT. Protein sequence: CASSFGTHGGVSNQPQHF.